Each of the 26 T cell receptor beta chains below was sequenced from the same sample in a study of blood T cells in healthy people across ages. Then a second PCR, running about 6 to 11 cycles, was carried out with a sample-barcoded 5' primer and a J-beta primer mix. TCRdb itself ran the 5' RACE reads through MiXCR, one entry per CDR3 protein. The sample has hundreds of thousands of distinct CDR3 sequences; 52% are singletons. The sequencing input was blood. Receptors were obtained from a woman aged 80 or older in good health.

In DNA, the CDR3 is TGTGCCAGCAGCTTACTCCTCGAGCGTGAGCAGTTCTTC. Its translation is CASSLLLEREQFF. The V call is TRBV11-2, the J call TRBJ2-1; D gene uncertain. CDR3 length: 13 amino acids. Germline assignment: CDR1 SGHAT and CDR2 FQNNGV. Between the trimmed V and J ends, which lost 2 bases and 9 bases, there was a span of 11 bases.

The rearrangement joins TRBV11-2 to TRBJ2-1; D gene ambiguous. The CDR3 runs to 12 residues. Trimming took off 0 bases at V and 12 bases at J, with 9 bases between the two ends. Germline V gene data show CDR1 as SGHAT and CDR2 as FQNNGV. CDR3 sequence (DNA): TGTGCCAGCAGCTTAGAAGGCGTATTGCAGTTCTTC. Translated: CASSLEGVLQFF.

This clonotype appeared many times. The rearrangement joins TRBV5-1 to TRBJ2-1; 11 bases are shared with TRBD2. V was pared by 4 bases and J by 12 bases, with 18 bases of the junction left unmatched. This CDR3 contains 17 residues. The germline V gene has CDR1 SGHRS and CDR2 YFSETQ. CDR3 amino acids: CASSHPTSGRPNIGQFF. In nucleotides, the CDR3 is TGCGCCAGCAGCCATCCCACTAGCGGGAGACCAAATATAGGGCAGTTCTTC.

The gene calls are TRBV5-1 and TRBJ2-5; 9 bases are shared with TRBD1. Germline V lookup: CDR1 SGHRS, CDR2 YFSETQ. Germline trimming cut 3 bases from V and 3 bases from J; bases unmatched to any gene: 6. The CDR3 is made up of 15 amino acids. This CDR3 is CASSWGQGRKETQYF. DNA for the CDR3: TGCGCCAGCAGCTGGGGACAGGGACGTAAAGAGACCCAGTACTTC.

This clonotype was observed a few times. The V gene is TRBV6-2 or TRBV6-3, the J gene TRBJ2-7; D is possibly TRBD1 (6 bases). CDR3 length: 15 amino acids. CDR1 is MNHEY, CDR2 SVGEGT, per germline. Trimming left V 0 bases short and J 0 bases short, with 9 bases between. In nucleotides, the CDR3 is TGTGCCAGCAGTTACTCGGGGGCCAGCTCCTACGAGCAGTACTTC. Its protein product is CASSYSGASSYEQYF.

The chain joins TRBV21-1 to TRBJ1-6. TRBV21-1 is a recognized pseudogene. The CDR3 contains 13 residues. DNA for the CDR3: TGTGCCAGCAGCAAAGGATCGGGGTCACCCCTCCACTTT. Translating it yields CASSKGSGSPLHF.

The sample holds a few counts of this clonotype. The CDR3 DNA follows: TGTGCCAGCAGTTTAGAAATAGCGGGAGTGAATGAGCAGTTCTTC. Protein product: CASSLEIAGVNEQFF. V usage is TRBV12-3 or TRBV12-4 and J usage is TRBJ2-1, with 9 bases lining up with TRBD2. After removal of 1 base from V and 7 bases from J, the junction contained 5 bases not matched to a gene. The CDR3 has 15 amino acids.

The table lists this clonotype with many counts. The chain employs TRBV12-3 or TRBV12-4 and TRBJ1-5; D gene ambiguous. The CDR3 has 12 amino acids. V lost 3 bases and J lost 9, with 9 bases in between. CDR3 DNA: TGTGCCAGCAGTTTGTCTGGAGGGCCCCAGCATTTT. This codes for CASSLSGGPQHF.

This sequence joins TRBV12-3 or TRBV12-4 and TRBJ2-3; possibly TRBD2 for D (5 bases). V gave up 6 bases and J gave up 5 bases, with 12 bases separating them. This CDR3 has 13 residues. CDR3 region: CASRRLEVDTQYF. CDR3 sequence (DNA): TGTGCCAGCAGGCGTTTGGAGGTAGATACGCAGTATTTT.

V is TRBV4-1 and J is TRBJ2-6; maybe TRBD2 (6 bases). Germline CDR1 is MGHRA and CDR2 is YSYEKL. CDR3 size: 20 residues. Trimming pared 1 base from V and 0 bases from J, leaving 19 bases between. The CDR3 sequence: CASSQVTGTSSYSGANVLTF. In nucleotides, the CDR3 is TGCGCCAGCAGCCAAGTTACGGGAACTAGCAGCTACTCTGGGGCCAACGTCCTGACTTTC.

On this clonotype: A much larger clone sits a single nucleotide away, making a read error possible. The V gene is TRBV29-1, the J gene TRBJ2-5, with 9 bases that match TRBD1. The J segment lost 5 bases and the V segment lost 5 bases, leaving 9 bases of the junction unmatched. Germline V gene data show CDR1 as SQVTM and CDR2 as ANQGSEA. The CDR3 extends over 14 amino acids. Here the CDR3 DNA reads TGCAGCGTTACCTCACAGGGGGCTACGGAGACCCAGTACTTC. Protein sequence: CSVTSQGATETQYF.

This clonotype was recorded at least ten times. The chain carries TRBV4-1 and TRBJ2-3, with D possibly being TRBD2 (6 bases). The V end lost 6 bases, the J end lost 6 bases, and 22 bases lay between the germline ends. Germline-derived CDR1 and CDR2 are MGHRA and YSYEKL. This CDR3 spans 16 amino acids. The CDR3 DNA is TGCGCCAGCAGGGCCGTCTCCGGGACTCCTCGGGATACGCAGTATTTT. This sequence encodes CASRAVSGTPRDTQYF.

This clonotype has a single count. The rearrangement uses TRBV15 and TRBJ2-3; no clear D gene. V dropped 1 base and J dropped 2 bases, with 16 bases sitting between them. The CDR3 has 17 amino acids. Germline V gives CDR1 LNHNV, CDR2 YYDKDF (reference sequence). The CDR3 protein is CATSRGPRRPFTDTQYF. The CDR3 region has the DNA TGTGCCACCAGCAGAGGCCCTCGAAGGCCATTCACAGATACGCAGTATTTT. Looking up the rest from reference TRBV15 and TRBJ2-3 gives the full variable domain: DAMVIQNPRYQVTQFGKPVTLSCSQTLNHNVMYWYQQKSSQAPKLLFHYYDKDFNNEADTPDNFQSRRPNTSFCFLDIRSPGLGDTAMYLCATSRGPRRPFTDTQYFGPGTRLTVL.

V and J are TRBV7-9 and TRBJ1-2, with D unresolved. The CDR3 covers 14 residues. Germline CDR1 is SEHNR and CDR2 is FQNEAQ (reference sequence). Trimming left V 5 bases short and J 1 base short, with 11 bases between. CDR3 DNA sequence: TGTGCCAGCAGCCGGGTGACGAATAACTATGGCTACACCTTC. Translated: CASSRVTNNYGYTF.

This clonotype was seen many times. J is TRBJ1-4 and V is TRBV28, with 9 bases lining up with TRBD1. Trimming at V came to 5 bases and at J to 4 bases, leaving 5 bases not matched to a gene. Germline CDR1 reads MDHEN; CDR2 reads SYDVKM. The CDR3 spans 15 residues. The CDR3 is CASSGWTGDNEKLFF. For the CDR3, the DNA is TGTGCCAGCAGTGGGTGGACAGGGGATAATGAAAAACTGTTTTTT.

The rearrangement uses TRBV4-3 and TRBJ2-3; 15 bases are a match to TRBD2. V gave up 0 bases and J gave up 2 bases; unmatched junction bases: 9. This CDR3 is built from 20 residues. The V gene's germline CDR1 is LGHNA and CDR2 YSLEER. The CDR3 DNA follows: TGCGCCAGCAGCCAAGATCTAGGACTAGCGGGGGGGAGAAACACAGATACGCAGTATTTT. Translating gives CASSQDLGLAGGRNTDTQYF.

Of note for this clonotype: With a much larger clone just one base away, this may be a read error. The chain is built from TRBV5-1 and TRBJ2-1; D is perhaps TRBD1 (5 bases). V was pared by 3 bases and J by 6 bases, with 13 bases between. The CDR3 contains 14 residues. Germline V lookup: CDR1 SGHRS, CDR2 YFSETQ. The CDR3 DNA sequence: TGCGCCAGCAGCTCTGCCAGGGCAGGCAATGAGCAGTTCTTC. It translates to CASSSARAGNEQFF.

This clonotype was observed many times. The chain links TRBV12-3 or TRBV12-4 to TRBJ2-3; 7 bases line up with TRBD2. V trimming: 1 base; J trimming: 3 bases; junction bases outside the gene matches: 7. This CDR3 contains 16 residues. The CDR3 region has the DNA TGTGCCAGCAGTTTAGTCGAGCGGGGAATAACAGATACGCAGTATTTT. Residues: CASSLVERGITDTQYF.

This clonotype has a count of ten or more. The J gene is TRBJ2-3, the V gene TRBV20-1; 8 bases align to TRBD2. Looked up from germline, CDR1 is DFQATT and CDR2 is SNEGSKA (reference sequence). This CDR3 has 14 amino acids. V shed 6 bases, J shed 2 bases, and the junction held 7 bases outside the gene matches. In DNA, the CDR3 is TGCAGTGCCAAAAGCGGGGGCGCCACAGATACGCAGTATTTT. This codes for CSAKSGGATDTQYF.

Only a few counts were recorded for this clonotype. CDR3 amino acids: CSAMTRQGWTEAFF. In nucleotides, the CDR3 is TGCAGTGCTATGACTAGGCAGGGATGGACTGAAGCTTTCTTT. The chain is built from TRBV20-1 and TRBJ1-1; maybe TRBD1 (5 bases). V was pared by 4 bases and J by 5 bases, with 17 bases between. Per the germline V gene, CDR1 is DFQATT and CDR2 is SNEGSKA (reference sequence). The CDR3 length is 14 residues.

There are many counts of this clonotype. The chain has TRBV5-1 and TRBJ2-3; tentative D call: TRBD1 (5 bases). The CDR3 spans 14 residues. Per germline, CDR1 SGHRS and CDR2 YFSETQ. Trimming removed 4 bases at V and 3 bases at J, with 12 bases between. DNA for the CDR3: TGCGCCAGCAGCCTAACACAGGCTACAGATACGCAGTATTTT. Protein sequence: CASSLTQATDTQYF.

The chain combines TRBV6-5 with TRBJ1-2, with a weak D call TRBD1 (6 bases). Germline CDR1 and CDR2: MNHEY and SVGAGI. V was pared by 7 bases and J by 7 bases, with 16 bases between. This CDR3 has 13 residues. This chain's CDR3 is CASTDRQPGGYTF. In nucleotides, the CDR3 is TGTGCCAGCACTGACAGGCAACCAGGTGGCTACACCTTC.

This clonotype was counted only a few times. The chain joins TRBV6-2 or TRBV6-3 to TRBJ2-1, with TRBD2 matching over 9 bases. CDR3 length equals 17 residues. Germline V gives CDR1 MNHEY, CDR2 SVGEGT. V gave up 6 bases and J gave up 10 bases; unmatched junction bases: 19. CDR3: CASSLLNSGSLIREQFF. CDR3 bases: TGTGCCAGCAGCCTGTTGAATAGCGGGAGTCTAATAAGGGAGCAGTTCTTC.

The chain is built from TRBV5-1 and TRBJ2-5; D unresolved. This CDR3 has 14 residues. V lost 6 bases and J 4 bases, leaving 16 bases between the germline ends. Germline V CDR1 and CDR2: SGHRS, YFSETQ. The CDR3 loop is CASKWGQARETQYF. The CDR3 DNA is TGCGCCAGCAAATGGGGTCAGGCAAGAGAGACCCAGTACTTC.

This clonotype was recorded many times. The chain joins TRBV2 to TRBJ2-3, with D possibly TRBD2 on 5 matching bases. The CDR3 totals 12 residues. Germline V gene data show CDR1 as SNHLY and CDR2 as FYNNEI. The germline V and J ends were trimmed by 3 bases and 11 bases, with 12 bases remaining between them. Here the CDR3 DNA reads TGTGCCAGCAGTGACCTGGTCGGGGAGCAGTATTTT. This gives the protein CASSDLVGEQYF.

Many counts were recorded for this clonotype. The chain carries TRBV5-1 and TRBJ1-1; D perhaps matches TRBD1 (5 bases). CDR1 and CDR2 from the germline V gene are SGHRS and YFSETQ. Trimming left V 4 bases short and J 0 bases short, with 10 bases between. The CDR3 is 14 amino acids. CDR3 DNA: TGCGCCAGCAGCCCCACAGGAGTGAACACTGAAGCTTTCTTT. This encodes CASSPTGVNTEAFF.